Listed below are T cell receptor beta chains from one sample, sequenced in a study of tumor-infiltrating lymphocytes in primary liver carcinoma. Via MiXCR, TCRdb re-called the multiplex PCR reads, giving one row per CDR3 protein. The table shows approximately 54,000 distinct CDR3 sequences, with around 79% occurring only once. The sample comprised liver tumor tissue from sampling region 2. Receptors were obtained from a man in his forties with primary liver carcinoma and hepatitis B virus infection. CDR3s include the opening cysteine and the closing phenylalanine or tryptophan. Each record gives: V gene, CDR3 length, J gene, CDR3 protein.

TRBV19	15	TRBJ2-7	CASSPRTGSYDEQYF
TRBV16	15	TRBJ1-4	CASSQLGATNEKPFF
TRBV6-1	14	TRBJ1-2	CASSVMQAICGYTF
TRBV14	17	TRBJ2-5	CASSQDHTLEFQETQYF
TRBV2	11	TRBJ2-1	CASNPYNEQFF
TRBV11-2	15	TRBJ2-3	CASSHTGGFDDTQYF
TRBV29-1	13	TRBJ2-5	CTVERERGVTQYF
TRBV6-5	15	TRBJ2-2	CVSNCAVDGTGELFF
TRBV4-1	20	TRBJ1-6	CASSQEAGQGNPSYNSPLHF
TRBV6-5	15	TRBJ2-1	CVSSCSSTSGSRKFF
TRBV12-3/TRBV12-4	14	TRBJ1-3	CASSDGNSGNTIYF
TRBV29-1	16	TRBJ2-3	CNVDGEAGIFADTRYF
TRBV6-5	18	TRBJ2-6	CASSLCTGMKAGADVLTF
TRBV4-2	15	TRBJ1-6	CTCSRLDSENSPLHF
TRBV11-2	14	TRBJ2-1	CASARTGTINGQFF
TRBV12-3/TRBV12-4	16	TRBJ2-7	CASCLLTGGPPYEQYF
TRBV11-2	13	TRBJ2-3	CDSCPYGTDTQYF
TRBV28	13	TRBJ1-1	CASSPNTGQKAFF
TRBV6-5	13	TRBJ2-3	CASSYRGPDTQYF
TRBV6-2/TRBV6-3	16	TRBJ2-6	CASSLGQGTRTNVLTF
TRBV28	15	TRBJ2-1	CASSRGTSGSHEQFF
TRBV5-4	14	TRBJ1-2	CASSLEAGRGGYAF
TRBV29-1	12	TRBJ2-3	CSVDSPSRARYF
TRBV21-1	12	TRBJ1-2	CASSGSHYGYTF
TRBV7-9	16	TRBJ2-6	CASSLGQVLGANVLTF
TRBV20-1	11	TRBJ2-1	CSARPYNEQFF
TRBV11-2	14	TRBJ2-7	CASCLGWSSYEQYF
TRBV20-1	15	TRBJ1-4	CSARDGGTVNGKLFF
TRBV28	15	TRBJ2-2	CASSLTGSGTGELFF
TRBV6-1	15	TRBJ2-6	CASSLCDGGANVLTF
TRBV4-2	12	TRBJ1-2	CASSPLQGGYTF
TRBV5-4	15	TRBJ2-5	CTSSLARGRGETQCF
TRBV6-6	13	TRBJ2-7	CASTDGLADEQYF
TRBV11-1	17	TRBJ2-1	CASSLGLAGEVGNEQLF
TRBV6-6	19	TRBJ1-3	CVSSTVTGKDFASGNTIYF
TRBV13	11	TRBJ2-1	CISSLRDLQFF
TRBV12-3/TRBV12-4	14	TRBJ2-7	CASSMNPSSYEQYF
TRBV12-3/TRBV12-4	12	TRBJ2-7	CASSFVEYEQYF
TRBV6-5	15	TRBJ1-3	CASGDDRYSGNTIYF
TRBV10-3	18	TRBJ2-7	CAISPGLAASTFSYERYF
TRBV20-1	15	TRBJ2-5	CSARDGAGYGETQYF
TRBV2	15	TRBJ2-7	CASSEGGARGYEQYF
TRBV29-1	14	TRBJ2-7	CSVVTGGSPYEQYF
TRBV5-4	13	TRBJ2-3	CVSSLGPADTQYF
TRBV6-6	14	TRBJ2-3	CASSFLAGTDTQYF
TRBV7-8	14	TRBJ2-7	CTSSLVLGAYEQYF
TRBV11-2	13	TRBJ2-5	CASSLDYLETQYF
TRBV4-1	15	TRBJ2-5	CASSQELGKGEAQYF
TRBV11-2	15	TRBJ2-3	CTSSLREVGTYTLYF
TRBV11-1	17	TRBJ2-1	CACSLGLAGEVDNKQFF
TRBV6-6	14	TRBJ1-1	CACSYSIATTGAFF
TRBV11-2	16	TRBJ2-1	CASSPGGGGRDSEQFF
TRBV28	15	TRBJ2-1	CASRLGGGSYNEQFF
TRBV6-2/TRBV6-3	17	TRBJ1-5	CVSSCYGQGLENQPQHF
TRBV6-6	14	TRBJ2-7	CTSSYTLAGGEQYF
TRBV5-4	12	TRBJ2-5	CASSLDKAAKYF
TRBV11-2	15	TRBJ2-7	CVGSLTVGISYEQYF
TRBV6-1	16	TRBJ2-2	CASSQVRRANTGELFF
TRBV6-2/TRBV6-3	12	TRBJ2-7	CASKDRGYEQYF
TRBV5-4	14	TRBJ2-7	CASSLSGKSYEQYF